Listed below are T cell receptor beta chains from one sample, sequenced in a study of blood T cell repertoires in COVID-19. TCRdb's copy holds only in-frame clones and misses some; the assay was immunoSEQ multiplex PCR. This table has fewer than 300,000 clones, 70% to 90% appearing once. The sample was peripheral blood. These receptors were taken from a human donor with COVID-19, enrolled during active disease. The donor label of this sample is uncertain. Each CDR3 is given with its conserved first and last residue. The D gene is left open where the match is weak.

d_gene: TRBD2
j_gene: TRBJ2-1
v_gene: TRBV6-2/TRBV6-3
CDR3nt: TGTGCCAGCAGTCCAGCGGGAGGGGGATACAATGAGCAGTTCTTC
CDR3aa: CASSPAGGGYNEQFF

d_gene: NA
j_gene: TRBJ1-3
v_gene: TRBV3-1/TRBV3-2
CDR3nt: TGTGCCAGCAGCCAAGATCGGAGAGGGCTTGGAAACACCATATATTTT
CDR3aa: CASSQDRRGLGNTIYF

d_gene: TRBD2
j_gene: TRBJ2-2
v_gene: TRBV27
CDR3nt: TGTGCCAGCAGTTCCTTAACAGGGAGGGGTCCGGGAGGGCCAATAAGCAAGGAGCTGTTTTTT
CDR3aa: CASSSLTGRGPGGPISKELFF

d_gene: TRBD2
j_gene: TRBJ2-1
v_gene: TRBV29-1
CDR3nt: TGCAGCGTTGTCTCGGCGGGAGCGCTAGTTGAGCAGTTCTTC
CDR3aa: CSVVSAGALVEQFF

d_gene: NA
j_gene: TRBJ1-1
v_gene: TRBV6-4
CDR3nt: TGTGCCAGCAGTGGAAACCCAGACACTGAAGCTTTCTTT
CDR3aa: CASSGNPDTEAFF

d_gene: NA
j_gene: TRBJ2-5
v_gene: TRBV5-6
CDR3nt: TGTGCCAGCAGCTTGTTGGGGGCCCAAGAGACCCAGTACTTC
CDR3aa: CASSLLGAQETQYF

d_gene: NA
j_gene: TRBJ2-7
v_gene: TRBV27
CDR3nt: TGTGCCAGCAGTTTATCGGGCAATCCCTACGAGCAGTACTTC
CDR3aa: CASSLSGNPYEQYF

d_gene: TRBD1
j_gene: TRBJ1-3
v_gene: TRBV7-9
CDR3nt: TGTGCCAGCAGCTCCGGACAGGTGCTTCGCTCTGGAAACACCATATATTTT
CDR3aa: CASSSGQVLRSGNTIYF

d_gene: NA
j_gene: TRBJ2-7
v_gene: TRBV6-5
CDR3nt: TGTGCCAGCAGTAAGGACAGATCGGGTTCCTACGAGCAGTACTTC
CDR3aa: CASSKDRSGSYEQYF

d_gene: NA
j_gene: TRBJ1-2
v_gene: TRBV6-5
CDR3nt: TGTGCCAGCAGTAACAACAGGTTTAACTATGGCTACACCTTC
CDR3aa: CASSNNRFNYGYTF

d_gene: TRBD1
j_gene: TRBJ2-7
v_gene: TRBV9
CDR3nt: TGTGCCAGCAGCCCCGGGACAGGGAGGTACGAGCAGTACTTC
CDR3aa: CASSPGTGRYEQYF

d_gene: NA
j_gene: TRBJ2-7
v_gene: TRBV3-1/TRBV3-2
CDR3nt: TGTGCCAGCAGCCAAGCGGCTGGGGCGCAGTACTTC
CDR3aa: CASSQAAGAQYF

d_gene: NA
j_gene: TRBJ1-1
v_gene: TRBV2
CDR3nt: TGTGCCAGCAGTGAAGCCGGGTACACTGAAGCTTTCTTT
CDR3aa: CASSEAGYTEAFF

d_gene: NA
j_gene: TRBJ2-7
v_gene: TRBV5-1
CDR3nt: TGCGCCAGCAGCTTGCTCCCAAGAGGTCCCTACGAGCAGTACTTC
CDR3aa: CASSLLPRGPYEQYF

d_gene: TRBD1
j_gene: TRBJ2-7
v_gene: TRBV12-5
CDR3nt: TGTGCTAGTGGTACCGGGACAGGGATGTACGAGCAGTACTTC
CDR3aa: CASGTGTGMYEQYF